Each of the 3 T cell receptor beta chains below was sequenced from the same sample in a study of cytomegalovirus exposure and HLA in healthy donors. Measured with immunoSEQ multiplex PCR; TCRdb has only the in-frame clones, and not every one. The top ten hold approximately 2.4% of the sample, which has 150,000 to 200,000 clones, about 82% seen once. Material for sequencing was PBMCs. These receptors were taken from a man between 25 and 39 years old in good health and CMV-seropositive.

The chain employs TRBV5-7 and TRBJ2-1; D possibly corresponds to TRBD1 (5 bases). TRBV5-7 is flagged as an ORF with uncertain function. Trimming pared 4 bases from V and 8 bases from J, leaving 13 bases between. The CDR3 totals 13 residues. CDR3 amino acids: CASSPGLGDEQFF. CDR3 DNA: TGTGCCAGCAGCCCGGGCCTAGGGGATGAGCAGTTCTTC.

V is TRBV5-1 and J is TRBJ2-1; D not resolved. Germline CDR1 is SGHRS and CDR2 is YFSETQ. With 3 bases removed from V and 3 bases from J, the gap between germline ends came to 13 bases. This CDR3 spans 15 amino acids. DNA for the CDR3: TGCGCCAGCAGCTCGGAGCCGGCGCGCTACAATGAGCAGTTCTTC. Protein: CASSSEPARYNEQFF.

Note on this clone: Within the sample, other DNA sequences also encode this same CDR3. The chain recombines TRBV9 with TRBJ2-7; TRBD2 matches 10 bases. The CDR3 has 15 residues. The J segment lost 2 bases and the V segment lost 0 bases, leaving 2 bases of the junction unmatched. Per the germline V gene, CDR1 is SGDLS and CDR2 is YYNGEE. The CDR3 DNA reads as TGTGCCAGCAGCGTAGCGAGCGGGGGGGCCTACGAGCAGTACTTC. It is translated as CASSVASGGAYEQYF. Looking up the rest from reference TRBV9 and TRBJ2-7 gives the full variable domain: DSGVTQTPKHLITATGQRVTLRCSPRSGDLSVYWYQQSLDQGLQFLIQYYNGEERAKGNILERFSAQQFPDLHSELNLSSLELGDSALYFCASSVASGGAYEQYFGPGTRLTVT.